This TCR beta chain was observed in a study of cytomegalovirus exposure and HLA in healthy donors. Overall study findings and caveats: Cytomegalovirus-associated status was assigned to roughly 160 TCR beta chains.

Comments on this clone: What it binds is unknown.

Germline V gives CDR1 MGHDK, CDR2 SYGVNS. J gave up 4 bases and V 4 bases, and 8 bases lay outside the gene matches. This CDR3 region has 15 residues. The repertoire was sequenced with immunoSEQ multiplex PCR; TCRdb's copy has only in-frame clones and lacks some. The table shows around 60,000 clones, with 90% to 97% occurring only once. The sequenced sample was PBMCs. The sequence was obtained from a woman younger than 30 in good health and CMV-seronegative. The rearrangement uses TRBV25-1 and TRBJ1-1; 8 nucleotides match TRBD1. This chain's CDR3 is CASSADRVDPTEAFF. DNA of the CDR3: TGTGCCAGCAGTGCGGACAGGGTAGATCCCACTGAAGCTTTCTTT. Together with reference TRBV25-1 and TRBJ1-1, the CDR3 gives the full variable domain: EADIYQTPRYLVIGTGKKITLECSQTMGHDKMYWYQQDPGMELHLIHYSYGVNSTEKGDLSSESTVSRIRTEHFPLTLESARPSHTSQYLCASSADRVDPTEAFFGQGTRLTVV.